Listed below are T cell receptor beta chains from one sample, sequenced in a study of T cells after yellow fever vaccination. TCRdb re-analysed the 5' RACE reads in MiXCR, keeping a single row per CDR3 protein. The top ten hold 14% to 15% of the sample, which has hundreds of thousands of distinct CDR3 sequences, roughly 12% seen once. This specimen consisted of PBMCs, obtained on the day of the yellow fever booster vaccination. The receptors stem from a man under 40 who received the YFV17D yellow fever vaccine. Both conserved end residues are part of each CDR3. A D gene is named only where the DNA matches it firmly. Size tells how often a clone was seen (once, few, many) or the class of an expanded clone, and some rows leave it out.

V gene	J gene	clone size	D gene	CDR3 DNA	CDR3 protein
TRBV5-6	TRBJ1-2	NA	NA	TGTGCCAGCAGCTCGGCTGCGCACTATGGCTACACCTTC	CASSSAAHYGYTF
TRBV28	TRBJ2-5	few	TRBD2	TGTGCCAGCAGTTCAGCGGGAGGGCCTTGGGAGACCCAGTACTTC	CASSSAGGPWETQYF
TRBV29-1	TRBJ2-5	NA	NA	TGCAGCGGTTCTCGGGTGTCGGGAGAGACCCAGTACTTC	CSGSRVSGETQYF
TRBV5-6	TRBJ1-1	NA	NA	TGTGCCAGCAGCTTGGTAGGGGACTCGGGAAGCTCTGAAGCTTTCTTT	CASSLVGDSGSSEAFF
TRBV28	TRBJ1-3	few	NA	TGTGCCAGCAGTTTCCCGGGACATAGATCCGGAAACACCATATATTTT	CASSFPGHRSGNTIYF
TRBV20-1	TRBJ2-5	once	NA	TGCTGTGCTAGAGACCCCGGACGGAACCGGAGGGAGACCCAGTACTTC	CCARDPGRNRRETQYF
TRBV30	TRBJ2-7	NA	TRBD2	TGTGCCTGGAGTCAGGGAGGGTCCTACGAGCAGTACTTC	CAWSQGGSYEQYF
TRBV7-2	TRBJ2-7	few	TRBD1	TGTGCCAGCAGCATCGGCGGGGGACAGGGGGAAGAGCAGTACTTC	CASSIGGGQGEEQYF
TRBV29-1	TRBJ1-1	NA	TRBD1	TGCAGCGTTGAGTCCGACAGGGGTACTGAAGCTTTCTTT	CSVESDRGTEAFF
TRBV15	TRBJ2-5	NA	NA	TGTGCCACCAGCACCTTGGAACCTGGTGGAGAGACCCAGTACTTC	CATSTLEPGGETQYF
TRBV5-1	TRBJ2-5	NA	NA	TGCGCCAGCAGCTTGGTGGGTGGGAAACACCAAGAGACCCAGTACTTC	CASSLVGGKHQETQYF
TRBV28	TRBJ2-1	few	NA	TGTGCCAGCGCCGTTCCCAGGGGACGGGATGAGCAGTTCTTC	CASAVPRGRDEQFF
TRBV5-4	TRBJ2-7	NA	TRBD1	TGTGCCAGCCGGCACAGGGGGAATTACGAGCAGTACTTC	CASRHRGNYEQYF
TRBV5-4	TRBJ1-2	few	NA	TGTGCCAGCAGCGCCTCTTCAGATCACCACACCTTC	CASSASSDHHTF
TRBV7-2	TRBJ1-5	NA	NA	TGTGCCAGCAGCTTAGATGGGCGCCAGCATTTT	CASSLDGRQHF
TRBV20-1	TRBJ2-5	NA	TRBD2	TGCAGTGCTGGGCTAGCGGGAGGAGAGACCCAGTACTTC	CSAGLAGGETQYF
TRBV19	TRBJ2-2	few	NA	TGTGCCACCTCACGGGGGAAGGGCGGGGAGCTGTTTTTT	CATSRGKGGELFF
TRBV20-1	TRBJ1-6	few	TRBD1	TGCAGTGCTACCGGCTGGACAGGTCCCAATTCACCCCTCCACTTT	CSATGWTGPNSPLHF
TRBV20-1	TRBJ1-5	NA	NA	TGCAGTGCTGGGGCCGGGGGCAATCAGCCCCAGCATTTT	CSAGAGGNQPQHF
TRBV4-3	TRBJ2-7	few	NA	TGCGCCAGCAGCCAAGATTTCGACAGGCAAGATGCCGAGCAGTACTTC	CASSQDFDRQDAEQYF
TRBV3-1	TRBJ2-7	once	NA	TGTGCCAGCAGCCAAGCTGGGGGAGGGGGCGTGTACGAGCAGTACTTC	CASSQAGGGGVYEQYF
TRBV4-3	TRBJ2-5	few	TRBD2	TGCGCCAGCAGCCCCTATGTACGGGAGGAAGAGACCCAGTACTTC	CASSPYVREEETQYF
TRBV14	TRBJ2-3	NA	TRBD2	TGTGCCAGCAGCCGAAGACCGGGACTAGCGGGATGGGATACGCAGTATTTT	CASSRRPGLAGWDTQYF
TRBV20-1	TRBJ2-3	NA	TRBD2	TGCAGTGCTGGACTAGCGGTCACAGATACGCAGTATTTT	CSAGLAVTDTQYF
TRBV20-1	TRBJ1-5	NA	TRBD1	TGCAGTGCTAAGCAGACCGGGACAGCCCCCGGGAGCAATCAGCCCCAGCATTTT	CSAKQTGTAPGSNQPQHF
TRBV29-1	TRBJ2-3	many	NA	TGCAGCGTTACTGATACGCAGTATTTT	CSVTDTQYF
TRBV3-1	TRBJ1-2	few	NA	TGTGCCAGCAGCCAAGATACGGGGCATACGGGCTACACCTTC	CASSQDTGHTGYTF
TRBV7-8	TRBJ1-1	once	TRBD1	TGTGCCAGCAGCCCGGGTACAGGCGACGGGACAGGCATTTTTGGAGCTTTCTTT	CASSPGTGDGTGIFGAFF
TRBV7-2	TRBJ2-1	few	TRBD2	TGTGCCAGCAGCTTTACCGGGACTACCTCCTACAATGAGCAGTTCTTC	CASSFTGTTSYNEQFF
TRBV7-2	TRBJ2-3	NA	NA	TGTGCCAGCAGCTTCCAGGGCCGGCGTGTCACAGATACGCAGTATTTT	CASSFQGRRVTDTQYF
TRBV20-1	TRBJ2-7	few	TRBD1	TGCAGTGCTAGTGGGGACAGGGGGGGCGAGCAGTACTTC	CSASGDRGGEQYF
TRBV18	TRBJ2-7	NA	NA	TGTGCCAGCTCACCACATAAACATCAGGGGGGAGACTTC	CASSPHKHQGGDF
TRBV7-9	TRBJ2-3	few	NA	TGTGCCAGCCAAAGAGTTTTGGTGAACACAGATACGCAGTATTTT	CASQRVLVNTDTQYF
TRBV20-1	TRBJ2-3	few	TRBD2	TGCAGTGCTATAGCGGGAGAGCCAGATACGCAGTATTTT	CSAIAGEPDTQYF
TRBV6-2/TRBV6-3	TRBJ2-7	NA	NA	TGTGCCAGCAGTCGGGACTTCTACTACGAGCAGTACTTC	CASSRDFYYEQYF
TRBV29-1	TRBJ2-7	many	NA	TGCAGCGCAGTAGCCCTGCTGACCTACGAGCAGTACTTC	CSAVALLTYEQYF
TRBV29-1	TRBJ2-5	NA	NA	TGCAGCGTTGAAGATCTGTACGGAGACCGGGAGACCCAGTACTTC	CSVEDLYGDRETQYF
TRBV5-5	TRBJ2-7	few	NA	TGTGCCAGCAGCGGCACAGGGGGGGATTACGAGCAGTACTTC	CASSGTGGDYEQYF
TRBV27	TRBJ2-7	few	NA	TGTGCCGCGGGGAGGACGACCTACGAGCAGTACTTC	CAAGRTTYEQYF
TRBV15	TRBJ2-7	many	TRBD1	TGTGCCACCAGCAGAGGACAGGGTTTCGGCGAGCAGTACTTC	CATSRGQGFGEQYF
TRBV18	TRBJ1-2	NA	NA	TGTGCCAGCTCACTTCAGACAGGAAGCCATGGCTACACCTTC	CASSLQTGSHGYTF
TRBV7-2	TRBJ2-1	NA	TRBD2	TGTGCCAGCAGCTTAGAAGCGGGAGGGCGTAATGAGCAGTTCTTC	CASSLEAGGRNEQFF
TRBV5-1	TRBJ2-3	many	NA	TGCGCCAGCAGCTTGATGACAGCACCCAGAGATACGCAGTATTTT	CASSLMTAPRDTQYF
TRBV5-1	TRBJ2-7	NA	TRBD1	TGCGCCAGCAGCCCGTTGACAGGGGGTTTCCACGAGCAGTACTTC	CASSPLTGGFHEQYF
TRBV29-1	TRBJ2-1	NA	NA	TGCAGCGTTAACCTCGGCTCCTACAATGAGCAGTTCTTC	CSVNLGSYNEQFF